This passage covers 13 T cell receptor beta chains from one sample sequenced in a study of CD4+ T cells in melanoma. Repertoires were generated with immunoSEQ multiplex PCR, while TCRdb's copy carries only in-frame clones and drops some. The sample has roughly 60,000 clones, approximately 70% seen once. Material for sequencing was tumor tissue. The receptor set was obtained from a human donor with melanoma.

J is TRBJ1-2 and V is TRBV9, with D hard to call. This CDR3 has 14 residues. Germline CDR1 SGDLS, CDR2 YYNGEE. V shed 0 bases and J shed 4 bases, with 10 bases lying between them. CDR3 residues: CASSVEGKGYGYTF. The CDR3 region has the DNA TGTGCCAGCAGCGTAGAGGGCAAGGGCTATGGCTACACCTTC.

This clone was observed a single time. A far larger clone is off by one base, so a read error is likely. The chain joins TRBV5-6 to TRBJ2-3; 9 nucleotides match TRBD2. Trimming removed 2 bases from V and 5 bases from J; junction bases left unmatched: 9. Per germline, CDR1 SGHDT and CDR2 YYEEEE. The CDR3 extends over 16 amino acids. The CDR3: CASSFDLAGTGDTQYF. In DNA, the CDR3 is TGTGCCAGCAGCTTTGACCTAGCGGGGACTGGAGATACGCAGTATTTT. The whole variable domain, filled in from reference TRBV5-6 and TRBJ2-3, reads DAGVTQSPTHLIKTRGQQVTLRCSPKSGHDTVSWYQQALGQGPQFIFQYYEEEERQRGNFPDRFSGHQFPNYSSELNVNALLLGDSALYLCASSFDLAGTGDTQYFGPGTRLTVL.

The chain is built from TRBV19 and TRBJ1-4, with D possibly matching TRBD1 (6 bases). V dropped 10 bases and J dropped 3 bases, with 18 bases sitting between them. Looked up from germline, CDR1 is LNHDA and CDR2 is SQIVND (reference sequence). The CDR3 is made up of 15 amino acids. The CDR3 bases are TGTGCCACTAACCTCGGGGGCGCGGCTAATGAAAAACTGTTTTTT. Translating it yields CATNLGGAANEKLFF.

This clone occurred a few times. This chain links TRBV19 with TRBJ1-1, with D unclear. In germline, CDR1 is LNHDA, CDR2 SQIVND (reference sequence). This CDR3 has 13 residues. Trimming took 5 bases from V and 6 from J, leaving 13 bases between them. The CDR3 here is CASSAGLSPEAFF. CDR3 nucleotides: TGTGCCAGTAGTGCAGGACTATCCCCTGAAGCTTTCTTT.

The chain carries TRBV19 and TRBJ2-3; D is unresolved. CDR1 and CDR2 from the germline V gene are LNHDA and SQIVND (reference sequence). The CDR3 consists of 16 residues. The V and J ends lost 3 bases and 6 bases respectively, with 19 bases between them. CDR3 residues: CASSIKRLIVVDTQYF. In nucleotides, the CDR3 is TGTGCCAGTAGTATTAAAAGGCTAATTGTCGTGGATACGCAGTATTTT.

V usage is TRBV4-1 and J usage is TRBJ2-3; D gene unclear. In germline, CDR1 is MGHRA, CDR2 YSYEKL. The V end was cut by 4 bases, the J end by 4 bases, with 18 bases between. The CDR3 totals 16 residues. The CDR3 DNA reads as TGCGCCAGCAGCCTCGCCCCTACCCCGGCATCAGATACGCAGTATTTT. It encodes CASSLAPTPASDTQYF.

Notes on this clone: Other nucleotide sequences from this sample produce the same CDR3. The V gene is TRBV19, the J gene TRBJ2-1; 10 nucleotides line up with TRBD1. Germline CDR1 is LNHDA and CDR2 is SQIVND (reference sequence). This CDR3 contains 14 residues. Germline trimming cut 2 bases from V and 6 bases from J; bases unmatched to any gene: 1. The DNA for the CDR3 is TGTGCCAGTAGTATACGGACAGGGGGCAATGAGCAGTTCTTC. Residues: CASSIRTGGNEQFF.

The rearrangement uses TRBV7-2 and TRBJ2-3; 11 nucleotides match TRBD2. Germline lookup yields CDR1 SGHTA and CDR2 FQGNSA. J was trimmed by 4 bases and V by 5 bases; bases with no gene match: 11. The CDR3 spans 17 residues. For the CDR3, the DNA is TGTGCCAGCAGCACCACTAGCGGGGGAAGGTGGGCAGATACGCAGTATTTT. It encodes CASSTTSGGRWADTQYF.

The rearrangement uses TRBV10-3 and TRBJ2-1; 10 bases line up with TRBD2. The CDR3 runs 13 residues. Germline loops: CDR1 ENHRY, CDR2 SYGVKD. The V gene end was trimmed by 10 bases and the J gene end by 8 bases; junction bases not matched to a gene: 8. This chain's CDR3 is CATQRGGHDEQFF. The CDR3, as DNA: TGTGCCACTCAGCGGGGGGGACACGATGAGCAGTTCTTC.

The J gene is TRBJ1-4, the V gene TRBV6-1; a weak D match, TRBD1 (5 bases). CDR3 length: 16 amino acids. The V end was cut by 3 bases, the J end by 1 base, with 12 bases between. Germline CDR1 is MNHNS and CDR2 is SASEGT. CDR3 bases: TGTGCCAGCAGTGACAGTACAGGTTTAACTAATGAAAAACTGTTTTTT. It is translated as CASSDSTGLTNEKLFF.

The rearrangement joins TRBV2 to TRBJ1-1; the match to TRBD1 covers 9 bases. J gave up 4 bases and V 5 bases, and 8 bases lay outside the gene matches. Germline assignment: CDR1 SNHLY and CDR2 FYNNEI. The CDR3 is 15 amino acids. The DNA for the CDR3 is TGTGCCAGCAGTTTGACGGGGACAGGGACCACTGAAGCTTTCTTT. It specifies CASSLTGTGTTEAFF.

V and J are TRBV6-5 and TRBJ2-2, with D possibly being TRBD1 (5 bases). This CDR3 contains 15 residues. Trimming took off 2 bases at V and 2 bases at J, with 9 bases between the two ends. Germline CDR1 and CDR2: MNHEY and SVGAGI. CDR3 region: CASSYLDINTGELFF. The DNA for the CDR3 is TGTGCCAGCAGTTACCTGGACATAAACACCGGGGAGCTGTTTTTT.

Only one count was recorded for this clone. The rearrangement links TRBV30 to TRBJ2-2; tentative D call: TRBD1 (5 bases). CDR1 and CDR2 (germline): GTSNPN, SVGIG (reference sequence). Trimming left V 4 bases short and J 1 base short, with 10 bases between. The CDR3 consists of 14 residues. CDR3 residues: CAWTLTVNTGELFF. The CDR3 nucleotides are TGTGCCTGGACCTTGACAGTGAACACCGGGGAGCTGTTTTTT.